This T cell receptor (beta chain) was sequenced for a study of blood T cell repertoires in COVID-19. On the study more broadly: Acute and convalescent COVID-19 samples came from the United States, Italy and Spain. Nucleic acid was either cDNA or gDNA, and it came from T cells, B-cell-depleted T cells, or PBMCs.

The CDR3 consists of 14 residues. V gave up 6 bases and J gave up 1 base, with 12 bases separating them. In germline, CDR1 is ENHRY, CDR2 SYGVKD. This clone has only a few counts. Clones were sequenced by immunoSEQ multiplex PCR, and TCRdb holds only the in-frame ones, with some missing. The sample has 130,000 to 150,000 clones; approximately 87% are singletons. J is TRBJ1-1 and V is TRBV10-3, with unresolved D. The sample consisted of peripheral blood. The TCR originated in a woman between 50 and 59 years old with active or convalescent COVID-19. The CDR3 DNA follows: TGTGCCATCAGCGGGAAGTCCTCGAACACTGAAGCTTTCTTT. Translation gives CAISGKSSNTEAFF.